Following are 10 T cell receptor beta chains from one sample sequenced in a study of T cell repertoires in cytomegalovirus infection. MiXCR, run by TCRdb on the reads, gives a single entry per CDR3 protein. In the table there are around 770,000 distinct CDR3 sequences, under 35% of which are singletons. No antigen has been assigned to these receptors. The sample in question was cultured CD8+ T cells from PBMCs, obtained from culture after CMV antigen stimulation. The receptors shown here come from a human donor in good health (CMV status not recorded). Some clones in this sample may be carry-over from other donors' samples.

This clonotype came up a few times. The rearrangement uses TRBV11-2 and TRBJ2-7; possibly TRBD1 for D (6 bases). V lost 5 bases to trimming and J lost 3 bases, with 17 bases between them. Germline CDR1 is SGHAT and CDR2 is FQNNGV. The CDR3 runs 15 residues. The CDR3 loop is CASSPHAGTIYEQYV. CDR3 coding DNA: TGTGCCAGCAGCCCACACGCCGGGACAATCTACGAGCAGTACGTC.

Only a few counts were recorded for this clonotype. Compared with germline, one end of the junction differs, possibly owing to a read error. V is TRBV29-1 and J is TRBJ1-4; weak D call: TRBD1 (6 bases). Germline assignment: CDR1 SQVTM and CDR2 ANQGSEA. This CDR3 has 14 residues. The CDR3 loop reads CSVRTARTYEKLFF. Here the CDR3 DNA reads TGCAGCGTTCGGACAGCCCGAACTTATGAAAAACTGTTTTTT.

This clonotype was counted a few times. V is TRBV14 and J is TRBJ1-5; TRBD1 might be the D (5 bases). The germline V gene has CDR1 SGHDN and CDR2 FVKESK. The CDR3 has 19 amino acids. V lost 0 bases and J lost 0, with 18 bases in between. The chain's CDR3 is CASSQERDYDPNSNQPQHF. CDR3 coding DNA: TGTGCCAGCAGCCAAGAACGGGACTACGATCCCAATAGCAATCAGCCCCAGCATTTT.

This sequence joins TRBV28 and TRBJ2-5; 8 bases fit TRBD2. This CDR3 comprises 16 residues. CDR1 is MDHEN, CDR2 SYDVKM, per germline. V dropped 7 bases and J dropped 2; count of bases not matched to a gene: 12. CDR3 sequence: CASKNSGASSQETQYF. The CDR3 coding sequence is TGTGCCAGCAAAAATAGCGGGGCTTCATCACAAGAGACCCAGTACTTC.

This chain links TRBV10-3 with TRBJ2-3, with a possible D match to TRBD1 (5 bases). CDR3 length: 16 amino acids. CDR1 and CDR2 from the germline V gene are ENHRY and SYGVKD. Trimming pared 6 bases from V and 5 bases from J, leaving 21 bases between. The CDR3 nucleotides are TGTGCCATCAGGAAGTCCGGACAAGGCGGCGGAGATACGCAGTATTTT. This translates into CAIRKSGQGGGDTQYF.

The V call is TRBV5-5, the J call TRBJ2-1; the match to TRBD1 covers 7 bases. Germline CDR1 SGHKS, CDR2 YYEKEE (reference sequence). The CDR3 is made up of 15 amino acids. J was trimmed by 6 bases and V by 1 base; bases with no gene match: 7. This chain's CDR3 is CASSLQPRQGNEQFF. CDR3 nucleotides: TGTGCCAGCAGCTTGCAACCACGACAGGGCAATGAGCAGTTCTTC.

The V and J genes are TRBV5-5 and TRBJ2-6; unclear D gene. This CDR3 spans 15 amino acids. Germline values: CDR1 SGHKS, CDR2 YYEKEE (reference sequence). V was shortened by 0 bases and J by 4 bases, with 8 bases between the two germline ends. The CDR3 is CASSLESLGANVLTF. CDR3 DNA: TGTGCCAGCAGCTTGGAATCTCTGGGGGCCAACGTCCTGACTTTC.

V usage is TRBV12-3 or TRBV12-4 and J usage is TRBJ2-2; 12 bases match TRBD2. The trim removed 5 bases at V and 6 bases at J, leaving 13 bases unmatched. The CDR3 is made up of 18 amino acids. Here the CDR3 DNA reads TGTGCCAGCAGTCTTGAGACTAGCGGGGGCGCCCGGCCCGGGGAGCTGTTTTTT. It translates to CASSLETSGGARPGELFF.

This clonotype was found a few times. The chain joins TRBV7-6 to TRBJ1-2, with no clear D. Trimming removed 0 bases at V and 6 bases at J, with 20 bases between. This CDR3 is built from 17 residues. The germline CDR1 and CDR2 sequences are SGHVS and FNYEAQ. The CDR3 loop is CASSLAVNRAPRDGYTF. In DNA form, the CDR3 reads TGTGCCAGCAGCTTAGCCGTCAACCGGGCCCCCAGAGATGGCTACACCTTC.

This clonotype was seen repeatedly, ten times or more. The chain recombines TRBV11-2 with TRBJ1-2; 9 bases align to TRBD1. The CDR3 has 16 amino acids. Trimming removed 3 bases from V and 4 bases from J; junction bases left unmatched: 9. Looked up from germline, CDR1 is SGHAT and CDR2 is FQNNGV. CDR3 in DNA: TGTGCCAGCAGCTTGCTGACAGGGGGGAGTTTCTATGGCTACACCTTC. Its protein product is CASSLLTGGSFYGYTF.